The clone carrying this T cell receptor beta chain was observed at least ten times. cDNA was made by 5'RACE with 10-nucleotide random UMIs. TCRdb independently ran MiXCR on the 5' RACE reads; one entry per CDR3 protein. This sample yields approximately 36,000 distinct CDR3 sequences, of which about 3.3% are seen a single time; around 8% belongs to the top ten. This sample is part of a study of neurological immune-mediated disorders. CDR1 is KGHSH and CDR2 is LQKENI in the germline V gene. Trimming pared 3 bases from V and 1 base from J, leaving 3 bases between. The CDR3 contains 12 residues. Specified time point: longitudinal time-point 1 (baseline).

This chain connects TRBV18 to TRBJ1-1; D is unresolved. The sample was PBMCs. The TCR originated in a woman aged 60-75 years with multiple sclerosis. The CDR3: CASSPQNTEAFF. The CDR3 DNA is TGTGCCAGCTCACCCCAGAACACTGAAGCTTTCTTT.